These 30 T cell receptor beta chains originate from one sample sequenced in a study of identical twins. A single record per CDR3 protein comes from TCRdb applying MiXCR to the 5' RACE reads. The data hold some 460,000 distinct CDR3 sequences, with 13% to 15% observed a single time. These data are also associated with another study on yellow fever vaccine responses in identical twins.

The specimen was CD4+ T cells sorted from blood. These receptors all stem from a young woman in good health.

The gene calls are TRBV20-1 and TRBJ2-7; 12 bases line up with TRBD1. The CDR3 sequence is 13 residues long. Germline trimming cut 4 bases from V and 7 bases from J; bases unmatched to any gene: 5. The V gene's germline CDR1 is DFQATT and CDR2 SNEGSKA (reference sequence). Written as DNA, the CDR3 is TGCAGTGCTACGGGACAGGGGGCGCGTGAGCAGTACTTC. Translated: CSATGQGAREQYF.

The chain uses TRBV28 and TRBJ2-6; no reliable D call. The CDR3 covers 17 residues. The V and J ends lost 3 bases and 0 bases respectively, with 12 bases between them. Germline loops: CDR1 MDHEN, CDR2 SYDVKM. The CDR3 nucleotides read TGTGCCAGCAGTTTTAGCACCTGGTCCTCTGGGGCCAACGTCCTGACTTTC. This sequence encodes CASSFSTWSSGANVLTF.

This clonotype has only a few counts. The chain has TRBV20-1 and TRBJ2-5; TRBD1 aligns across 8 bases. The V segment lost 1 base and the J segment 4 bases; nucleotides outside the gene matches: 2. The CDR3 totals 13 residues. From germline, CDR1 is DFQATT and CDR2 SNEGSKA (reference sequence). The CDR3 is CSARAGGGETQYF. CDR3 DNA sequence: TGCAGTGCTAGAGCAGGGGGCGGAGAGACCCAGTACTTC.

The table lists this clonotype with a few counts. The J gene is TRBJ2-1, the V gene TRBV11-1; D assignment may be TRBD1 or TRBD2 (5 bases each). CDR3 length: 15 amino acids. Looked up from germline, CDR1 is SGHAT and CDR2 is FQDESV (reference sequence). Deletions cut 5 bases from V and 0 bases from J, with 11 bases between. The CDR3 spells CASSPWGSSYNEQFF. The CDR3 coding sequence is TGTGCCAGCAGCCCCTGGGGGAGCTCCTACAATGAGCAGTTCTTC.

There are a few counts of this clonotype. The CDR3 region is CASRHTGTGVLNTEAFF. As DNA, the CDR3 is TGTGCCAGCAGACATACCGGGACAGGGGTTCTGAACACTGAAGCTTTCTTT. The gene calls are TRBV28 and TRBJ1-1; 10 bases agree with TRBD1. Germline loops: CDR1 MDHEN, CDR2 SYDVKM. With V trimmed by 6 bases and J by 0 bases, 10 bases remained unmatched. This CDR3 has 17 amino acids.

The chain has TRBV4-3 and TRBJ2-7; D gene ambiguous. The CDR3 extends over 14 amino acids. Looked up from germline, CDR1 is LGHNA and CDR2 is YSLEER. Trimming shortened V by 0 bases and J by 3 bases, and 9 bases separated the two germline ends. This CDR3 reads CASSQELGNYEQYF. The CDR3 region has the DNA TGCGCCAGCAGCCAAGAACTGGGTAACTACGAGCAGTACTTC.

The chain employs TRBV28 and TRBJ2-3; TRBD2 matches 8 bases. J gave up 2 bases and V 2 bases, and 6 bases lay outside the gene matches. CDR1 is MDHEN, CDR2 SYDVKM, per germline. This CDR3 region has 16 residues. The CDR3 spells CASSLPGLESTDTQYF. In DNA, the CDR3 is TGTGCCAGCAGTTTACCGGGACTAGAATCCACAGATACGCAGTATTTT.

The rearrangement uses TRBV7-2 and TRBJ2-3; D unclear. The CDR3 is made up of 15 amino acids. Germline-derived CDR1 and CDR2 are SGHTA and FQGNSA. The V and J ends lost 5 bases and 0 bases respectively, with 12 bases between them. CDR3 sequence reads: CASSADGGSTDTQYF. The DNA for the CDR3 is TGTGCCAGCAGCGCGGACGGTGGAAGCACAGATACGCAGTATTTT.

The V and J genes are TRBV14 and TRBJ1-1, with TRBD1 as a possible D gene (6 bases). The CDR3 covers 16 residues. Germline CDR1 and CDR2: SGHDN and FVKESK. The ends were cut back, 3 bases at V and 7 bases at J, with 21 bases in the middle. The CDR3 spells CASSQSTGTKVREAFF. The CDR3 DNA sequence: TGTGCCAGCAGCCAGTCTACAGGGACAAAAGTACGTGAAGCTTTCTTT.

The CDR3 protein is CATSRGPGLAVADTQYF. The CDR3 coding sequence is TGTGCCACCAGCAGGGGGCCCGGACTAGCGGTGGCAGATACGCAGTATTTT. V is TRBV15 and J is TRBJ2-3; 10 bases match TRBD2. Losses at the gene ends were 3 bases for V and 4 bases for J; bases not matched to a gene: 10. The CDR3 totals 17 residues. The germline V gene has CDR1 LNHNV and CDR2 YYDKDF (reference sequence).

This clonotype occurred a few times. V and J are TRBV6-5 and TRBJ2-7; no definite D call. The CDR3 is 13 amino acids. CDR1 and CDR2 from the germline V gene are MNHEY and SVGAGI. V was trimmed by 0 bases and J by 6 bases, leaving 9 bases between them. The CDR3 DNA sequence: TGTGCCAGCAGTTACTCGGGTAAAGGCGAGCAGTACTTC. Translating it yields CASSYSGKGEQYF.

V usage is TRBV6-1 and J usage is TRBJ2-5; D not certain. Trimming shortened V by 8 bases and J by 5 bases, and 15 bases separated the two germline ends. Germline CDR1 and CDR2: MNHNS and SASEGT. This CDR3 region has 13 residues. CDR3 sequence: CASGPRRKETQYF. CDR3 nucleotides: TGTGCCAGCGGACCAAGGCGGAAGGAGACCCAGTACTTC.

The chain recombines TRBV6-4 with TRBJ2-1, with D possibly called TRBD1 or TRBD2 (6 bases each). Trimming took off 4 bases at V and 7 bases at J, with 11 bases between the two ends. The CDR3 extends over 13 amino acids. Germline V gene sequence: CDR1 MRHNA, CDR2 SNTAGT. In DNA form, the CDR3 reads TGTGCCAGCAGTGTGCAGGGGAGGAATGAGCAGTTCTTC. Translated: CASSVQGRNEQFF.

The chain uses TRBV10-3 and TRBJ2-7, with TRBD2 as a possible D gene (6 bases). The germline gives CDR1 ENHRY, CDR2 SYGVKD. This CDR3 has 14 amino acids. V was clipped by 2 bases and J by 2 bases, with 10 bases between them. CDR3 in amino acids: CAISERRDPYEQYF. In nucleotides, the CDR3 is TGTGCCATCAGTGAGAGGAGGGACCCCTACGAGCAGTACTTC.

The V gene is TRBV4-2, the J gene TRBJ2-7; D is tentatively TRBD1 or TRBD2 (6 bases each). The V end was cut by 8 bases, the J end by 3 bases, with 20 bases between. The CDR3 totals 15 residues. Germline values: CDR1 LGHNA, CDR2 YNFKEQ. CDR3 loop: CASQKVGGPIYEQYF. The CDR3 coding sequence is TGTGCCAGCCAGAAGGTCGGGGGCCCAATCTACGAGCAGTACTTC.

J is TRBJ2-7 and V is TRBV3-1; no reliable D call. Germline V CDR1 and CDR2: LGHDT, YNNKEL (reference sequence). Trimming removed 1 base at V and 2 bases at J, with 9 bases between. The CDR3 spans 14 residues. The CDR3 nucleotides are TGTGCCAGCAGCCAAGGGGTCCCACCCTACGAGCAGTACTTC. Amino acid sequence: CASSQGVPPYEQYF.

This clonotype was seen a few times. V gene TRBV10-3 combines with J gene TRBJ2-3; D remains unclear. V lost 1 base and J lost 6, with 2 bases in between. The germline V gene encodes CDR1 ENHRY and CDR2 SYGVKD. CDR3 length: 11 amino acids. The CDR3 here is CAISELDTQYF. In nucleotides, the CDR3 is TGTGCCATCAGTGAGTTGGATACGCAGTATTTT.

This clonotype was observed a handful of times. The chain links TRBV15 to TRBJ1-2, with D unresolved. V was trimmed by 0 bases and J by 5 bases, leaving 10 bases between them. The V gene's germline CDR1 is LNHNV and CDR2 YYDKDF (reference sequence). The CDR3 has 14 amino acids. DNA for the CDR3: TGTGCCACCAGCAGAGATCTTGGGGAGTATGGCTACACCTTC. Amino acids: CATSRDLGEYGYTF.

This clonotype was counted a few times. The DNA of the CDR3 is TGTGCCAGCAGTGTAGAGGGGAGTCTTAACTATGGCTACACCTTC. Its protein product is CASSVEGSLNYGYTF. V usage is TRBV2 and J usage is TRBJ1-2; maybe TRBD1 (5 bases). V lost 4 bases to trimming and J lost 1 base, with 13 bases between them. Germline V gene data show CDR1 as SNHLY and CDR2 as FYNNEI. The CDR3 is made up of 15 amino acids.

This clonotype was counted at least ten times. The gene calls are TRBV12-3 or TRBV12-4 and TRBJ2-1, with 11 bases matching TRBD2. Trimming took 6 bases from V and 7 from J; bases not matched to a gene: 23. The CDR3 extends over 20 amino acids. This CDR3 reads CASSRARPGLAEKAGNEQFF. The CDR3 DNA is TGTGCCAGCAGCCGCGCCAGACCGGGACTAGCGGAAAAAGCGGGGAATGAGCAGTTCTTC.

The chain has TRBV6-2 or TRBV6-3 and TRBJ2-1, with 11 bases matching TRBD2. CDR1 is MNHEY, CDR2 SVGEGT, per germline. The CDR3 is 11 residues long. The V segment lost 6 bases and the J segment 15 bases; nucleotides outside the gene matches: 4. The chain's CDR3 is CASSLAGGRFF. DNA for the CDR3: TGTGCCAGCAGCTTAGCGGGAGGGCGGTTCTTC.

This clonotype has only a few counts. The chain uses TRBV5-1 and TRBJ2-7; D remains ambiguous. The V end lost 0 bases, the J end lost 2 bases, and 9 bases lay between the germline ends. The CDR3 spans 14 residues. The V gene's germline CDR1 is SGHRS and CDR2 YFSETQ. The CDR3 nucleotides read TGCGCCAGCAGCTTGGATCCCGAACCCTACGAGCAGTACTTC. Translated, it gives CASSLDPEPYEQYF.

This clonotype was seen a few times. The CDR3 bases are TGTGCCAGCAGTTTAATCTTGGTCTCGGCAGGGAGCACCGGGGAGCTGTTTTTT. This codes for CASSLILVSAGSTGELFF. The chain recombines TRBV28 with TRBJ2-2, with D possibly being TRBD1 or TRBD2 (5 bases each). Germline V gene data show CDR1 as MDHEN and CDR2 as SYDVKM. This CDR3 has 18 residues. V dropped 2 bases and J dropped 4 bases, with 20 bases sitting between them.

V and J are TRBV7-8 and TRBJ2-3; 15 nucleotides match TRBD2. Looked up from germline, CDR1 is SGHVS and CDR2 is FQNEAQ. The CDR3 extends over 18 amino acids. V lost 2 bases and J lost 1; bases outside the gene matches: 4. The CDR3 spells CASSLRGLAGGGTDTQYF. CDR3 coding DNA: TGTGCCAGCAGCTTAAGGGGACTAGCGGGGGGAGGCACAGATACGCAGTATTTT.

V is TRBV2 and J is TRBJ2-1; D might be TRBD1 (7 bases). Germline V gene sequence: CDR1 SNHLY, CDR2 FYNNEI. V was clipped by 7 bases and J by 6 bases, with 19 bases between them. This CDR3 has 15 amino acids. Here the CDR3 DNA reads TGTGCCAGCATTGAGGGAGGACAGGCAACCAATGAGCAGTTCTTC. This translates into CASIEGGQATNEQFF.

This chain links TRBV7-6 with TRBJ2-2, with TRBD2 as a possible D gene (5 bases). The CDR3 covers 14 residues. The ends were cut back, 1 base at V and 6 bases at J, with 9 bases in the middle. The germline CDR1 and CDR2 sequences are SGHVS and FNYEAQ. CDR3 protein: CASSLDRESGELFF. The CDR3 DNA reads TGTGCCAGCAGCTTAGATCGGGAATCCGGGGAGCTGTTTTTT.

This clonotype was found many times. The genes are TRBV28 and TRBJ2-7, with a weak D call TRBD2 (5 bases). Trimming stripped 6 bases from V and 2 bases from J, with 11 bases between. The CDR3 has 13 residues. CDR1 and CDR2 from the germline V gene are MDHEN and SYDVKM. CDR3 loop: CASSGIGPYEQYF. CDR3 nucleotides: TGTGCCAGCAGCGGGATAGGTCCCTACGAGCAGTACTTC.

This clonotype was seen a handful of times. This chain links TRBV12-3 or TRBV12-4 with TRBJ2-2, with a weak D call TRBD2 (6 bases). The CDR3 is 14 residues long. Trimming cost V 8 bases and J 4 bases, with 14 bases left between them. Written as DNA, the CDR3 is TGTGCCAGCGGGAGGACGTATAGCACCGGGGAGCTGTTTTTT. Translation: CASGRTYSTGELFF.

The chain links TRBV7-2 to TRBJ2-5; TRBD2 matches at 7 bases. The germline V gene encodes CDR1 SGHTA and CDR2 FQGNSA. The CDR3 has 16 residues. Unmatched junction bases numbered 13, after V lost 4 bases and J lost 5 bases. Here the CDR3 DNA reads TGTGCCAGCAGCTCGGGAGGCGCGGGCAAGTGGGAGACCCAGTACTTC. This encodes CASSSGGAGKWETQYF.

This clonotype was counted many times. This sequence joins TRBV7-2 and TRBJ2-2, with a tentative D call TRBD2 (5 bases). This CDR3 spans 13 amino acids. V was clipped by 2 bases and J by 7 bases, with 8 bases between them. Germline V gene data show CDR1 as SGHTA and CDR2 as FQGNSA. CDR3 sequence reads: CASSLYGGGELFF. CDR3 DNA sequence: TGTGCCAGCAGCTTATACGGAGGCGGGGAGCTGTTTTTT.